These T cell receptor beta chains were read from a single sample in a study of blood T cell repertoires in COVID-19. The data were produced by immunoSEQ multiplex PCR, yet TCRdb's version contains in-frame clones alone and is incomplete. The sample lists about 150,000 clones, more than 75% occurring once. The sample was PBMCs or T cells enriched from blood (not recorded which). Every receptor here comes from a woman aged 25 to 39 with acute COVID-19. The CDR3 runs from the conserved cysteine through the conserved F or W. A D gene is named only where the DNA matches it firmly. Not all rows give a size; the values are once, few, many and, for expanded clones, a class.

J gene | V gene | D gene | clone size | CDR3 DNA | CDR3 protein
TRBJ1-2 | TRBV3-1/TRBV3-2 | TRBD1 | NA | TGTGCCAGCAGCCATATACAGGGGGCTAACTATGGCTACACCTTC | CASSHIQGANYGYTF
TRBJ2-7 | TRBV28 | NA | NA | TGTGCCAGCACCCTCGGTGAAGTGAGCTCCTACGAGCAGTACTTC | CASTLGEVSSYEQYF
TRBJ2-5 | TRBV5-1 | TRBD2 | NA | TGCGCCAGCAGCTTGGCCCCTAGCGGGAGGCTGGAGACCCAGTACTTC | CASSLAPSGRLETQYF
TRBJ2-6 | TRBV19 | NA | NA | TGTGCCAGTAGTATTGGCCTCTCTGGGGCCAACGTCCTGACTTTC | CASSIGLSGANVLTF
TRBJ2-1 | TRBV7-2 | TRBD2 | NA | TGTGCCAGCAGCGGCGATACTAGCGGGGGTTCCTACAATGAGCAGTTCTTC | CASSGDTSGGSYNEQFF
TRBJ1-1 | TRBV5-1 | NA | NA | TGCGCCAGCTTTTTTGGGGGGGAAGCTTTCTTT | CASFFGGEAFF
TRBJ2-5 | TRBV4-1 | TRBD2 | NA | TGCGCCAGCAGCCAAGATTGGGCTAGCGGGCCTCAAGAGACCCAGTACTTC | CASSQDWASGPQETQYF
TRBJ1-2 | TRBV2 | NA | NA | TGTGCCAGCAGTGAAGTAAGCGGAACACCCCGCTTC | CASSEVSGTPRF
TRBJ1-4 | TRBV6-1 | NA | once | TGTGCCAGCAGTGGACGAGCTGGGGGCCTGACAGAGAAACTGTTTTTT | CASSGRAGGLTEKLFF
TRBJ1-5 | TRBV6-2/TRBV6-3 | TRBD1 | NA | TGTGCCAGCAGCGAGGGGGCCAGATATCAGCCCCAGCATTTT | CASSEGARYQPQHF
TRBJ1-4 | TRBV2 | NA | NA | TGTGCCAGCAGTGGGACTGTGAGGGTTAATGAAAAACTGTTTTTT | CASSGTVRVNEKLFF
TRBJ1-2 | TRBV6-5 | TRBD1 | NA | TGTGCCAGCAGTTACTCTACAGGGGGCACGGGCTACACCTTC | CASSYSTGGTGYTF
TRBJ1-3 | TRBV11-2 | TRBD1 | NA | TGTGCCAGCAGCCCCGACAGGGCCTCTGGAAACACCATATATTTT | CASSPDRASGNTIYF
TRBJ1-5 | TRBV24-1 | TRBD1 | NA | TGTGCCACCAGTGACAACGGACAGGGGGCTGATCAGCCCCAGCATTTT | CATSDNGQGADQPQHF
TRBJ2-3 | TRBV30 | NA | NA | TGTGCCTGGAGTTTTCGGGGAGCAGATACGCAGTATTTT | CAWSFRGADTQYF
TRBJ1-2 | TRBV7-2 | TRBD1 | NA | TGTGCCAGCAGCTACACAGGGGGTGACTATGGCTACACCTTC | CASSYTGGDYGYTF
TRBJ1-1 | TRBV19 | NA | NA | TGTGCCAGTAGTTCACTGGGGGGGAGCGGAGGCACTGAAGCTTTCTTT | CASSSLGGSGGTEAFF
TRBJ1-6 | TRBV21-1 | NA | once | TGTGCCAGCAGCAAACGACAGCCCTCCTATAATTCACCCCTCCACTTT | CASSKRQPSYNSPLHF
TRBJ1-6 | TRBV9 | NA | NA | TGTGCCAGCAGCGCCACCTTAGCAGGGGCTAATTCACCCCTCCACTTT | CASSATLAGANSPLHF
TRBJ1-1 | TRBV30 | NA | NA | TGTGCCTGGAGTTATTGGGGCGGACCCCAGGAAGCTTTCTTT | CAWSYWGGPQEAFF
TRBJ1-6 | TRBV18 | NA | NA | TGTGCCAGCTCACCGCAGGGCGCGAATTCACCCCTCCACTTT | CASSPQGANSPLHF
TRBJ1-1 | TRBV4-2 | TRBD1 | NA | TGTGCCAGCAGCCAAGATCCGGGACAGGGGAACACTGAAGCTTTCTTT | CASSQDPGQGNTEAFF
TRBJ1-1 | TRBV3-1/TRBV3-2 | NA | once | TGTGCCAGCAGCAACAACATGCCACAGTCTGAAGCTTTCTTT | CASSNNMPQSEAFF
TRBJ2-7 | TRBV30 | TRBD2 | NA | TGTGCCTGGGGGGCTTCCGGGACTAGCGGGAGGCCCGCCCACGAGCAGTACTTC | CAWGASGTSGRPAHEQYF
TRBJ2-2 | TRBV24-1 | NA | few | TGTGCCACCAGTGACCCTCGAGGGCCGAACACCGGGGAGCTGTTTTTT | CATSDPRGPNTGELFF
TRBJ2-7 | TRBV7-6 | TRBD2 | NA | TGTGCCAGCAGCCGTGGGGTAGCGGGAGGGGTTTACGAGCAGTACTTC | CASSRGVAGGVYEQYF
TRBJ2-1 | TRBV24-1 | TRBD1 | NA | TGTGCCACCGGATCCGGGACAGGCTCCTACAATGAGCAGTTCTTC | CATGSGTGSYNEQFF
TRBJ1-1 | TRBV10-3 | NA | once | TGTGCCATCAGCTTCCAGGGCCTGAACACTGAAGCTTTCTTT | CAISFQGLNTEAFF
TRBJ2-5 | TRBV5-4 | TRBD2 | NA | TGTGCCAGCAGCTTGGTAGGGCGGGAGTGGTCCCAAGAGACCCAGTACTTC | CASSLVGREWSQETQYF
TRBJ1-5 | TRBV5-1 | TRBD1 | NA | TGCGCCAGCAGCCGACAGGGAAATCAGCCCCAGCATTTT | CASSRQGNQPQHF
TRBJ2-4 | TRBV6-5 | TRBD1 | NA | TGTGCCAGCATTATGACAGGGGGGAACATTCAGTACTTC | CASIMTGGNIQYF
TRBJ2-6 | TRBV18 | NA | NA | TGTGCCAGCTCACCACCACCAGGGGCCATCTCTGGGGCCAACGTCCTGACTTTC | CASSPPPGAISGANVLTF
TRBJ1-1 | TRBV27 | NA | NA | TGTGCCAGCAGTCCCTCGACAGGAGTGGTACACACTGAAGCTTTCTTT | CASSPSTGVVHTEAFF
TRBJ2-1 | TRBV19 | TRBD2 | NA | TGTGCCAGTAGTATGCCCTCTAGCGGAGTCTCCTACAATGAGCAGTTCTTC | CASSMPSSGVSYNEQFF
TRBJ2-3 | TRBV6-6 | TRBD2 | once | TGTGCCAGCAGGGCTAGCGGGAATCCAGATACGCAGTATTTT | CASRASGNPDTQYF
TRBJ2-7 | TRBV5-6 | TRBD2 | once | TGTGCCAGCAGTACTAGCGGGAGGTTAAACTACGAGCAGTACTTC | CASSTSGRLNYEQYF
TRBJ1-5 | TRBV6-5 | NA | NA | TGTGCCAGCAGTTACTCTTCCCGGGGTATGCGACAGCCCCAGCATTTT | CASSYSSRGMRQPQHF
TRBJ1-5 | TRBV2 | NA | NA | TGTGCCAGCACTACCGACAGCCGCAATCAGCCCCAGCATTTT | CASTTDSRNQPQHF
TRBJ2-1 | TRBV5-4 | TRBD2 | NA | TGTGCCAGCAGCTTTAAGACGGGAGGGCCGGGGGAGTTCTTC | CASSFKTGGPGEFF
TRBJ2-5 | TRBV20-1 | NA | NA | TGCACCGTTCAGGGGCAAGAGACCCAGTACTTC | CTVQGQETQYF
TRBJ2-1 | TRBV30 | TRBD1 | NA | TGTGCCTGGAATCGGGACAGGGGAAGGTATGAGCAGTTCTTC | CAWNRDRGRYEQFF
TRBJ2-1 | TRBV5-1 | TRBD2 | NA | TGCGCCAGCACCATCACCCCTAGCGGGAGCTCCTACAATGAGCAGTTCTTC | CASTITPSGSSYNEQFF
TRBJ2-5 | TRBV30 | NA | NA | TGTGCCTGGAGTACCCGTCTATACGACCAAGAGACCCAGTACTTC | CAWSTRLYDQETQYF
TRBJ1-2 | TRBV6-5 | NA | NA | TGTGCCAGCAGTTACGGGTGGGGAGGCGGCTACACCTTC | CASSYGWGGGYTF